These T cell receptor beta chains were read from a single sample in a study of cytomegalovirus exposure and HLA in healthy donors. Clones were read by immunoSEQ multiplex PCR, and TCRdb kept only the in-frame ones, dropping some. The sample shows roughly 350,000 clones, roughly 85% of them seen only once. The sample consisted of PBMCs. Receptors originate from a woman aged 18-35 years in good health and CMV-seronegative. Both conserved end residues are part of each CDR3. D genes are given only for firm matches. Clone sizes are given selectively: once, few, many, or a class where the clone is expanded.

TRBV4-3,.,TRBJ2-1,TRBD1,TGCGCCAGCAGCCAGGACAGGGTATGGCCCCACAATGAGCAGTTCTTC,CASSQDRVWPHNEQFF
TRBV28,.,TRBJ2-4,TRBD1,TGTGCCAGCAGTTTATCGGGACAGGGTCTTTACATTCAGTACTTC,CASSLSGQGLYIQYF
TRBV27,.,TRBJ2-2,TRBD1,TGTGCCAGCAGTCCAACGACAGGGGTCCTCACGGCGCGGACCGGGGAGCTGTTTTTT,CASSPTTGVLTARTGELFF
TRBV7-3,once,TRBJ2-3,.,TGTGCCAGCAGCTTAACGAGGGTCCCAGATACGCAGTATTTT,CASSLTRVPDTQYF
TRBV19,.,TRBJ2-1,.,TGTGCCAGTAGTGTCCTGGGGGACACCTACAATGAGCAGTTCTTC,CASSVLGDTYNEQFF
TRBV7-6,.,TRBJ1-4,.,TGTGCCAGCAGCCCACTCACTGGGGGGGATTTGGGAAAACTGTTTTTT,CASSPLTGGDLGKLFF
TRBV4-3,.,TRBJ2-1,.,TGCGCCAGCAGCCAAGAGAGCGCGGGTGAGCAGTTCTTC,CASSQESAGEQFF
TRBV6-5,.,TRBJ2-7,.,TGTGCCAGCAGTCCGCCGGGACTCGATTACTACGAGCAGTACTTC,CASSPPGLDYYEQYF
TRBV7-9,.,TRBJ2-3,.,TGTGCCAGCAGCTCCTCTAGCTCAGATACGCAGTATTTT,CASSSSSSDTQYF
TRBV4-3,.,TRBJ1-2,.,TGCGCCAGCAGCCAAGATGGACAGAAAAAGGGAGCTAACTATGGCTACACCTTC,CASSQDGQKKGANYGYTF
TRBV19,.,TRBJ2-7,.,TGTGCCAGTAAGGGGGAGAGCTACGAGCAGTACTTC,CASKGESYEQYF
TRBV27,.,TRBJ2-2,TRBD2,TGTGCCAGCAGTGCCTTCCCCCCGGGACTAGTGGGCACCGGGGAGCTGTTTTTT,CASSAFPPGLVGTGELFF
TRBV4-3,.,TRBJ2-5,TRBD1,TGCGCCAGCAGCCAAGATGGGGGACAGGGGGTTGGGACCCAGTACTTC,CASSQDGGQGVGTQYF
TRBV2,once,TRBJ2-1,TRBD1,TGTGCCAGCAGTGAAAGAGACAGGGGGTTATACAATGAGCAGTTCTTC,CASSERDRGLYNEQFF
TRBV27,.,TRBJ2-1,.,TGTGCCAGCAGTCAACTCCTTACCGAGCAGTTCTTC,CASSQLLTEQFF
TRBV5-1,.,TRBJ2-1,TRBD1,TGCGCCAGCAGCTTGGCCGGCCGGGGACAGTACAATGAGCAGTTCTTC,CASSLAGRGQYNEQFF
TRBV27,.,TRBJ1-1,.,TGTGCCAGCACCGCGTTACAGGCCGGGAACACTGAAGCTTTCTTT,CASTALQAGNTEAFF
TRBV5-8,.,TRBJ1-4,.,TGTGCCAGCAGCTTGGAGCAGGGAGGTGAAAAACTGTTTTTT,CASSLEQGGEKLFF
TRBV27,few,TRBJ2-1,TRBD2,TGTGCCAGCAGTTTGGGCGGGAGAACGTTCGACAATGAGCAGTTCTTC,CASSLGGRTFDNEQFF
TRBV6-5,.,TRBJ2-1,.,TGTGCCAGCGGGGGGACGGGGAGCTCCTACAATGAGCAGTTCTTC,CASGGTGSSYNEQFF
TRBV7-2,.,TRBJ2-7,.,TGTGCCAGCGCCAGAGCAGGGGGGCCTAACGAGCAGTACTTC,CASARAGGPNEQYF
TRBV9,once,TRBJ2-2,.,TGTGCCAGCAGCGCTGGGGGGACCGGGGAGCTGTTTTTT,CASSAGGTGELFF
TRBV5-1,.,TRBJ2-5,.,TGCGCCAGCAGCTCGCTATCGGGGATTGGGGAGACCCAGTACTTC,CASSSLSGIGETQYF
TRBV7-2,.,TRBJ1-2,TRBD1,TGTGCCAGCAGTCTGACAGGGGACGGCTATGGCTACACCTTC,CASSLTGDGYGYTF
TRBV7-9,.,TRBJ2-1,TRBD2,TGTGCCAGCAGCCCAGGACTAGCGGGAGTTGTCAATGAGCAGTTCTTC,CASSPGLAGVVNEQFF
TRBV7-9,.,TRBJ1-1,.,TGTGCCAGCAGCTTAGTGGTGGGAGGCACTGAAGCTTTCTTT,CASSLVVGGTEAFF
TRBV5-1,.,TRBJ2-1,TRBD2,TGCGCCAGCAGCCGTCCTGGCGGGAGGGTTCGTGAGCAGTTCTTC,CASSRPGGRVREQFF